Below, 5 T cell receptor beta chains from the same sample are listed, as sequenced in a study of cytomegalovirus exposure and HLA in healthy donors. Vbeta (60) and Jbeta (13) primers were used in the PCR. Profiled with immunoSEQ multiplex PCR; TCRdb holds only in-frame clones, not every one. The table lists under 150,000 clones, 82% of them singletons. What was sequenced was PBMCs. These receptor sequences come from a man aged 25-45 years in good health and CMV-seropositive.

The J gene is TRBJ1-1, the V gene TRBV14, with TRBD1 identical over 7 bases. Germline V gives CDR1 SGHDN, CDR2 FVKESK. V trimming: 6 bases; J trimming: 4 bases; junction bases outside the gene matches: 11. The CDR3 is 15 amino acids. The CDR3 reads CASSQRLRGPTEAFF. CDR3 bases: TGTGCCAGCAGTCAAAGACTGAGGGGGCCCACTGAAGCTTTCTTT.

Regarding this clone: The junction and the germline gene differ at one end; a read error may be behind it. The V call is TRBV28, the J call TRBJ1-2; maybe TRBD1 (5 bases). Germline loops: CDR1 MDHEN, CDR2 SYDVKM. The length of the CDR3 is 13 residues. In nucleotides, the CDR3 is TGTGCCAGCAATTTACGACAGAACTATGGCTACACCTTC. As protein: CASNLRQNYGYTF.

A word on this clone: At one end the junction does not follow the germline gene, possibly because of a read error. Other DNA sequences in this specimen translate into the identical CDR3. The rearrangement links TRBV18 to TRBJ1-4; 7 bases map to TRBD1. The CDR3 contains 15 residues. Germline CDR1 reads KGHSH; CDR2 reads LQKENI. As DNA, the CDR3 is TGTGCCAGCTCACCCCAGGGGGGCTGGAATGAAAAGCTGTTTTTT. Amino acid sequence: CASSPQGGWNEKLFF.

The chain has TRBV6-1 and TRBJ1-5; D perhaps matches TRBD1 (5 bases). The CDR3 sequence is 15 residues long. Trimming stripped 5 bases from V and 3 bases from J, with 14 bases between. The germline V gene has CDR1 MNHNS and CDR2 SASEGT. The CDR3 sequence is CASSPHQGLNQPQHF. CDR3 sequence (DNA): TGTGCCAGCAGTCCCCATCAGGGCCTCAATCAGCCCCAGCATTTT.

This clone was seen only a few times. The chain joins TRBV6-4 to TRBJ2-3; no definite D call. CDR1 MRHNA and CDR2 SNTAGT come from the germline V gene. CDR3 size: 14 residues. The V end lost 4 bases, the J end lost 2 bases, and 10 bases lay between the germline ends. The DNA for the CDR3 is TGTGCCAGCAGTGGCGGAGATGACACAGATACGCAGTATTTT. Its protein product is CASSGGDDTDTQYF.